Only a few counts were recorded for the clone carrying this T cell receptor beta chain. Its specificity is not known. The authors used template switching to add a universal primer site and gave cDNA unique molecular identifiers. TCRdb reprocessed the 5' RACE reads with MiXCR, giving one entry per CDR3 protein. There are 700,000 or so distinct CDR3 sequences in the sample; less than 25% occur only once, and about 4.3% lies in the top ten. The sample originates from a study of identical twins. Trimming shortened V by 1 base and J by 2 bases, and 9 bases separated the two germline ends. Germline assignment: CDR1 SQVTM and CDR2 ANQGSEA. The CDR3 is 13 residues long. Whole-study findings and limits: Low generation probability was overrepresented in out-of-frame alpha sequences shared by twins. While abundant cord blood beta clonotypes carried fewer insertions, memory repertoires showed no such pattern. Researchers caution that invariant MAIT and iNKT cells could partly confound zero-insertion analyses.

Separately, the same data were catalogued under a study of T cells expressing NK-cell markers.

This receptor was obtained from a woman between 18 and 30 years old in good health. V and J are TRBV29-1 and TRBJ2-7; D is undetermined. Specimen: PBMCs. The CDR3 sequence is CSVEVPETYEQYF. DNA of the CDR3: TGCAGCGTTGAAGTTCCTGAGACCTACGAGCAGTACTTC.